The 14 T cell receptor beta chains presented below share a single source sample, sequenced in a study of cytomegalovirus exposure and HLA in healthy donors. Primers for the PCR totalled 60 Vbeta and 13 Jbeta. The protocol was immunoSEQ multiplex PCR, while the TCRdb copy is restricted to in-frame clones and leaves out a portion. The sample consists of 60,000 to 75,000 clones, 85% of them appearing once. Sequencing was done on a sample of PBMCs. Every receptor here comes from a female donor in good health and CMV-seronegative.

The chain employs TRBV10-1 and TRBJ2-5, with TRBD2 matching 12 bases. The germline gives CDR1 WNHNN, CDR2 SYGVQD (reference sequence). V was clipped by 2 bases and J by 1 base; unmatched bases: 14. CDR3 size: 20 residues. CDR3 region: CASSETLRASGGVLQETQYF. CDR3 nucleotides: TGCGCCAGCAGTGAGACCCTGAGAGCTAGCGGGGGGGTTCTCCAAGAGACCCAGTACTTC.

The rearrangement links TRBV6-5 to TRBJ1-2; D is possibly TRBD1 (6 bases). The CDR3 is made up of 13 amino acids. Germline assignment: CDR1 MNHEY and CDR2 SVGAGI. The V end lost 7 bases, the J end lost 0 bases, and 9 bases lay between the germline ends. The CDR3 loop reads CASTGQPNYGYTF. CDR3 bases: TGTGCCAGCACGGGACAACCTAACTATGGCTACACCTTC.

The gene calls are TRBV2 and TRBJ2-7; D may be TRBD1 (5 bases). The germline CDR1 and CDR2 sequences are SNHLY and FYNNEI. Deletions cut 6 bases from V and 4 bases from J, with 10 bases between. The CDR3 extends over 12 amino acids. CDR3 in amino acids: CASSPKGYEQYF. The CDR3 nucleotides read TGTGCCAGCAGCCCTAAGGGGTACGAGCAGTACTTC.

This chain uses TRBV27 with TRBJ2-1; the match to TRBD1 covers 8 bases. The junction had 10 bases not matched to a gene; V was cut back by 2 bases and J by 10 bases. CDR1 is MNHEY and CDR2 is SMNVEV in the germline V gene (reference sequence). The length of the CDR3 is 15 residues. Written as DNA, the CDR3 is TGTGCCAGCAGTTTAGCCGACCGGGACAGGATCGAGCAGTTCTTC. Its translation is CASSLADRDRIEQFF.

The CDR3 loop reads CASSVAGTDYNEQFF. The DNA of the CDR3 is TGTGCCAGCAGCGTCGCCGGGACAGACTACAATGAGCAGTTCTTC. The genes are TRBV9 and TRBJ2-1, with 7 bases matching TRBD1. The CDR3 is 15 amino acids. Germline trimming cut 2 bases from V and 3 bases from J; bases unmatched to any gene: 5. Germline V CDR1 and CDR2: SGDLS, YYNGEE.

The V gene is TRBV5-4, the J gene TRBJ2-2; 9 bases are a match to TRBD2. The CDR3 spans 16 residues. Germline lookup yields CDR1 SGHNT and CDR2 YYREEE (reference sequence). The ends lost 0 bases at V and 7 bases at J; junction bases unmatched: 7. CDR3 sequence (DNA): TGTGCCAGCAGCTTGGGGCGGGAGGGCCGGGTCGGGGAGCTGTTTTTT. This gives the protein CASSLGREGRVGELFF.

The genes are TRBV9 and TRBJ2-5; TRBD2 matches 11 bases. This CDR3 is 16 amino acids long. Trimming removed 3 bases from V and 2 bases from J; junction bases left unmatched: 6. CDR1 and CDR2 (germline): SGDLS, YYNGEE. CDR3 residues: CASSAGLAGAQETQYF. CDR3 coding DNA: TGTGCCAGCAGCGCCGGACTAGCGGGTGCACAAGAGACCCAGTACTTC.

This rearrangement joins TRBV19 to TRBJ2-3, with TRBD1 matching 8 bases. Germline assignment: CDR1 LNHDA and CDR2 SQIVND (reference sequence). J lost 3 bases, V lost 5 bases, and 4 bases had no gene match. The CDR3 has 14 residues. CDR3 sequence reads: CASSDRGVTDTQYF. In nucleotides, the CDR3 is TGTGCCAGTAGTGACAGGGGAGTGACAGATACGCAGTATTTT.

The V gene is TRBV7-9, the J gene TRBJ2-7, with D unclear. Trimming removed 10 bases at V and 9 bases at J, with 13 bases between. Germline values: CDR1 SEHNR, CDR2 FQNEAQ (reference sequence). CDR3 size: 10 residues. CDR3 DNA sequence: TGTGCCACCGTGCGCGGTGTGCAGTACTTC. Translation: CATVRGVQYF.

The genes are TRBV2 and TRBJ1-3; possible D gene TRBD1, 6 bases. The CDR3 contains 15 residues. Germline CDR1 SNHLY, CDR2 FYNNEI. The V end was cut by 6 bases, the J end by 0 bases, with 12 bases between. The CDR3 sequence is CASRKGENSGNTIYF. CDR3 in DNA: TGTGCCAGCAGGAAGGGGGAAAACTCTGGAAACACCATATATTTT.

V usage is TRBV6-5 and J usage is TRBJ2-1; 8 nucleotides agree with TRBD2. The CDR3 has 15 amino acids. J gave up 7 bases and V 5 bases, and 10 bases lay outside the gene matches. Germline CDR1 MNHEY, CDR2 SVGAGI. DNA of the CDR3: TGTGCCAGCAGTCGTCTACCGGGACTAGGAAATGAGCAGTTCTTC. This sequence encodes CASSRLPGLGNEQFF.

The gene calls are TRBV7-2 and TRBJ1-2, with D perhaps TRBD1 (5 bases). The V gene's germline CDR1 is SGHTA and CDR2 FQGNSA. Trimming took off 0 bases at V and 1 base at J, with 18 bases between the two ends. The CDR3 is 18 amino acids. The CDR3 loop is CASSLAIAGRGLNYGYTF. CDR3 nucleotide sequence: TGTGCCAGCAGCTTAGCGATTGCAGGTCGGGGACTTAACTATGGCTACACCTTC.

This chain uses TRBV18 with TRBJ2-1; 8 bases match TRBD2. Germline V gene data show CDR1 as KGHSH and CDR2 as LQKENI. This CDR3 region has 15 residues. V was clipped by 2 bases and J by 2 bases; unmatched bases: 2. The CDR3 here is CASSPTSGTYNEQFF. The CDR3 DNA sequence: TGTGCCAGCTCACCAACTAGCGGCACCTACAATGAGCAGTTCTTC.

This clone was picked up one time. V is TRBV4-1 and J is TRBJ2-5, with TRBD1 matching 7 bases. The germline gives CDR1 MGHRA, CDR2 YSYEKL. CDR3 length: 16 amino acids. V gave up 1 base and J gave up 4 bases; unmatched junction bases: 9. CDR3 bases: TGCGCCAGCAGCCAAGCGACAGGGCCCCTCCGAGAGACCCAGTACTTC. This sequence encodes CASSQATGPLRETQYF.